This TCR beta chain appears in the sequencing data of a study of spatial heterogeneity in lung cancer. As to time point: sample taken at primary tumor resection. This clonotype was recorded at least ten times. MiXCR, applied by TCRdb to the 5' RACE reads, yields one record per CDR3 protein. Of a few thousand distinct CDR3 sequences listed, about 7.9% are singletons. The material was normal lung tissue next to the tumor, obtained at surgery. The clonotype was recovered from a male donor with early-stage non-small cell lung cancer.

In DNA form, the CDR3 reads TGTGCCAGCAGTTCACCGGGACAGGGAGTTCAGCCCCAGCATTTT. Its translation is CASSSPGQGVQPQHF. The chain carries TRBV7-2 and TRBJ1-5; 9 nucleotides agree with TRBD1. The CDR3 has 15 amino acids. Looked up from germline, CDR1 is SGHTA and CDR2 is FQGNSA. The trim removed 6 bases at V and 6 bases at J, leaving 9 bases unmatched.